What follows describes a single T cell receptor (beta chain). One entry per CDR3 protein results from TCRdb running MiXCR on the PCR reads. The sample includes about 17,000 distinct CDR3 sequences, about 50% seen only once; the top ten take 35% to 45%. This sample is part of a study of tumor-infiltrating lymphocytes in oesophageal squamous cell carcinoma. The V gene end was trimmed by 6 bases and the J gene end by 5 bases; junction bases not matched to a gene: 5. The CDR3 is made up of 13 amino acids. In germline, CDR1 is SGHVS, CDR2 FNYEAQ. Sequencing was performed on normal esophageal tissue next to the tumor. The chain carries TRBV7-6 and TRBJ2-5; 8 positions agree with TRBD1. The TCR sequence derives from a female donor with esophageal squamous cell carcinoma. This CDR3 reads CASSGQGGETQYF. CDR3 bases: TGTGCCAGCAGTGGACAGGGCGGGGAGACCCAGTACTTC.